These 17 T cell receptor beta chains came from one sample sequenced in a study of metastatic and nonmetastatic thyroid tumors. MiXCR reprocessed the PCR reads for TCRdb. This table has more than 90,000 clones, over 9.5% appearing once. Thyroid surgery was performed in patients who had received no treatment beforehand. The sample taken for sequencing was blood. These receptor sequences come from a female donor with papillary thyroid cancer or a benign thyroid nodule (not recorded which). Some clones in this sample may be carry-over from other donors' samples.

This clone has at least ten counts. The chain has TRBV20-1 and TRBJ2-7, with D possibly TRBD1 on 6 matching bases. This CDR3 region has 15 residues. The germline CDR1 and CDR2 sequences are DFQATT and SNEGSKA (reference sequence). V was cut by 1 base and J by 0 bases, with 13 bases left in between. The CDR3 spells CSARVPGQVSYEQYF. CDR3 DNA: TGCAGTGCTAGAGTTCCGGGACAAGTCTCCTACGAGCAGTACTTC.

The sample holds a few counts of this clone. A much larger clone lies one base from this, so it may be a read error. The J gene is TRBJ2-6, the V gene TRBV25-1; possibly TRBD2 for D (5 bases). CDR1 is MGHDK, CDR2 SYGVNS, per germline. The CDR3 length is 14 residues. In DNA form, the CDR3 reads TGTGCCAGCTCTCAGGACTCTTGGGCCAACGTCCTGACTTTC. This encodes CASSQDSWANVLTF.

This chain uses TRBV20-1 with TRBJ2-7, with unresolved D. Germline CDR1 DFQATT, CDR2 SNEGSKA (reference sequence). The V and J ends lost 0 bases and 0 bases respectively, with 6 bases between them. The CDR3 covers 13 residues. For the CDR3, the DNA is TGCAGTGCTAGAGATCGGATCTCCTACGAGCAGTACTTC. It translates to CSARDRISYEQYF.

This clone was recorded at least ten times. A read error may account for a junction end that differs from germline. Other DNA sequences of this sample code for an identical CDR3. The J gene is TRBJ2-2, the V gene TRBV9; TRBD1 aligns across 7 bases. The CDR3 has 17 residues. Germline loops: CDR1 SGDLS, CDR2 YYNGEE. The CDR3 region has the DNA TGTGCCAGCAGCGTAGCGGCCAGGGGGAAGGAAGCCGGAGAGCTGTTTTTT. It translates to CASSVAARGKEAGELFF.

This clone was counted many times. The rearrangement uses TRBV30 and TRBJ2-5, with D perhaps matching TRBD1 or TRBD2 (5 bases each). Germline V gene lookup returns CDR1 GTSNPN and CDR2 SVGIG (reference sequence). Trimming left V 8 bases short and J 5 bases short, with 21 bases between. There are 14 residues in the CDR3. This chain's CDR3 is CAGTRDGWEETQYF. As DNA, the CDR3 is TGTGCCGGCACCCGGGACGGCTGGGAGGAGACCCAGTACTTC.

Concerning this clone itself: It may be a read error: a sequence one base away is much more abundant. The CDR3 here is CSADSTGVVSYNEQFF. In DNA form, the CDR3 reads TGCAGTGCCGACTCCACGGGGGTTGTGTCCTACAATGAGCAGTTCTTC. The chain links TRBV20-1 to TRBJ2-1; possible D gene TRBD2, 6 bases. The CDR3 length is 16 residues. V lost 6 bases and J lost 1, with 19 bases in between. The germline V gene has CDR1 DFQATT and CDR2 SNEGSKA (reference sequence).

This clone appeared many times. Other DNA sequences within the sample encode an identical CDR3. V is TRBV7-8 and J is TRBJ1-4, with D tentatively TRBD1 (6 bases). CDR1 SGHVS and CDR2 FQNEAQ come from the germline V gene. This CDR3 has 16 residues. The V end lost 2 bases, the J end lost 2 bases, and 12 bases lay between the germline ends. Here the CDR3 DNA reads TGTGCCAGCAGCTTAACGACAGGATTGACTAATGAAAAACTGTTTTTT. Its protein is CASSLTTGLTNEKLFF.

V gene TRBV20-1 combines with J gene TRBJ1-2; the D is unclear. The CDR3 covers 12 residues. V was pared by 3 bases and J by 4 bases, with 9 bases between. CDR1 DFQATT and CDR2 SNEGSKA come from the germline V gene (reference sequence). The CDR3 loop is CSASEVGYGYTF. CDR3 nucleotides: TGCAGTGCTAGCGAAGTCGGCTATGGCTACACCTTC.

This clone was counted at least ten times. The chain has TRBV20-1 and TRBJ2-1; D is possibly TRBD1 (5 bases). Trimming pared 6 bases from V and 4 bases from J, leaving 13 bases between. Germline CDR1 DFQATT, CDR2 SNEGSKA (reference sequence). The CDR3 loop spans 13 amino acids. The CDR3 DNA sequence: TGCAGTGCCAGGGCCCCAGGGTACAATGAGCAGTTCTTC. It is translated as CSARAPGYNEQFF.

In this sample, this clone turned up many times. This chain uses TRBV19 with TRBJ2-5, with D unresolved. V was pared by 5 bases and J by 1 base, with 11 bases between. This CDR3 contains 14 residues. Germline CDR1 reads LNHDA; CDR2 reads SQIVND (reference sequence). The CDR3 coding sequence is TGTGCCAGTAGTGCCCGATTGGCCCAAGAGACCCAGTACTTC. It encodes CASSARLAQETQYF.

This clone was seen at least ten times. The V and J genes are TRBV20-1 and TRBJ1-2, with D unresolved. Per germline, CDR1 DFQATT and CDR2 SNEGSKA (reference sequence). Trimming took off 0 bases at V and 8 bases at J, with 13 bases between the two ends. The CDR3 contains 13 residues. The CDR3 DNA follows: TGCAGTGCTAGAGAGCCACTTGGGAGGGGCTACACCTTC. Its translation is CSAREPLGRGYTF.

This clone was observed at least ten times. CDR3 sequence: CASSSRTGMSYNYGYTF. As DNA, the CDR3 is TGTGCCAGCAGTTCCAGGACAGGGATGAGTTATAACTATGGCTACACCTTC. The chain recombines TRBV27 with TRBJ1-2; 8 positions agree with TRBD1. The CDR3 extends over 17 amino acids. CDR1 MNHEY and CDR2 SMNVEV come from the germline V gene (reference sequence). V trimming: 4 bases; J trimming: 1 base; junction bases outside the gene matches: 11.

This clone was recorded at least ten times. J is TRBJ2-7 and V is TRBV6-4; D perhaps matches TRBD2 (6 bases). Trimming shortened V by 6 bases and J by 7 bases, and 10 bases separated the two germline ends. Germline lookup yields CDR1 MRHNA and CDR2 SNTAGT. This CDR3 spans 11 amino acids. CDR3 DNA sequence: TGTGCCAGCAGGTCCCGGGAGGAGCAGTACTTC. Its translation is CASRSREEQYF.

The J gene is TRBJ2-1, the V gene TRBV9; D not certain. Germline V gene lookup returns CDR1 SGDLS and CDR2 YYNGEE. The V and J ends lost 0 bases and 0 bases respectively, with 10 bases between them. The CDR3 is 16 residues long. In DNA, the CDR3 is TGTGCCAGCAGCGTAGACAGCGTGAGCTCCTACAATGAGCAGTTCTTC. Translation gives CASSVDSVSSYNEQFF.

With regard to this clone: One end of the junction does not line up with germline, which may come from a read error. Here the CDR3 reads CSSSTIGQRSSYERYF. DNA of the CDR3: TGTTCCAGCAGCACCATCGGGCAGCGGAGCTCCTACGAGCGGTACTTC. The chain joins TRBV6-1 to TRBJ2-7, with TRBD2 as a possible D gene (5 bases). This CDR3 comprises 16 residues. Germline CDR1 is MNHNS and CDR2 is SASEGT.

This clone was observed many times. The J gene is TRBJ1-1, the V gene TRBV10-1; D is unclear. Germline loops: CDR1 WNHNN, CDR2 SYGVQD (reference sequence). The CDR3 is 12 residues long. V was cut by 5 bases and J by 1 base, with 5 bases left in between. The CDR3 loop is CASSQSNTEAFF. CDR3 nucleotide sequence: TGCGCCAGCAGTCAATCGAACACTGAAGCTTTCTTT.

The sample holds many counts of this clone. V is TRBV4-3 and J is TRBJ2-1; D is uncertain. The CDR3 is made up of 13 amino acids. V shed 4 bases and J shed 7 bases, with 11 bases lying between them. The germline gives CDR1 LGHNA, CDR2 YSLEER. CDR3 DNA: TGCGCCAGCAGCCGATCCCCCGAGAATGAGCAGTTCTTC. Its protein is CASSRSPENEQFF.